Presented here are 19 T cell receptor beta chains from one specimen sequenced in a study of cytomegalovirus exposure and HLA in healthy donors. The PCR ran on 60 Vbeta and 13 Jbeta primers. Generated by immunoSEQ multiplex PCR, the TCRdb table keeps only in-frame clones and is missing some. The table lists about 200,000 clones, around 80% of them singletons. The sample comprised PBMCs. These receptors were collected from a man younger than 35 in good health and CMV-seronegative.

The J gene is TRBJ2-3, the V gene TRBV6-6; D possibly corresponds to TRBD1 (6 bases). The CDR3 is made up of 15 amino acids. Germline V lookup: CDR1 MNHNY, CDR2 SVGAGI (reference sequence). V dropped 7 bases and J dropped 4 bases, with 18 bases sitting between them. CDR3 sequence (DNA): TGTGCCAGCACCGGAAGACAGGATCCTGCAGATACGCAGTATTTT. It specifies CASTGRQDPADTQYF.

The chain employs TRBV5-5 and TRBJ1-2; 10 bases line up with TRBD1. Germline V gene data show CDR1 as SGHKS and CDR2 as YYEKEE (reference sequence). This CDR3 is built from 14 residues. V gave up 4 bases and J gave up 4 bases; unmatched junction bases: 4. Here the CDR3 DNA reads TGTGCCAGCAGCGCCGGGACAGGGGCCTATGGCTACACCTTC. This gives the protein CASSAGTGAYGYTF.

This rearrangement joins TRBV29-1 to TRBJ2-7; 8 bases fit TRBD1. V lost 6 bases to trimming and J lost 5 bases; unmatched junction nucleotides: 9. This CDR3 region has 13 residues. The germline CDR1 and CDR2 sequences are SQVTM and ANQGSEA. CDR3 residues: CSVPDRANNEQYF. CDR3 sequence (DNA): TGCAGCGTGCCGGACAGGGCCAACAACGAGCAGTACTTC.

This rearrangement joins TRBV15 to TRBJ2-3, with 7 positions matching TRBD1. CDR1 is LNHNV and CDR2 is YYDKDF in the germline V gene (reference sequence). With 3 bases clipped from V and 0 bases from J, the junction kept 12 bases outside the gene matches. This CDR3 comprises 18 residues. This CDR3 reads CATSRGSIGTASTDTQYF. The CDR3 DNA sequence: TGTGCCACCAGCAGGGGGAGCATCGGGACAGCTAGCACAGATACGCAGTATTTT.

The chain uses TRBV18 and TRBJ1-2, with D tentatively TRBD1 (5 bases). V was trimmed by 4 bases and J by 0 bases, leaving 12 bases between them. Germline CDR1 is KGHSH and CDR2 is LQKENI. The CDR3 consists of 15 residues. The CDR3 here is CASSLPRVTNYGYTF. The CDR3 nucleotides are TGTGCCAGCTCACTACCCAGGGTGACTAACTATGGCTACACCTTC. The full variable domain, its missing parts supplied by reference TRBV18 and TRBJ1-2, is NAGVMQNPRHLVRRRGQEARLRCSPMKGHSHVYWYRQLPEEGLKFMVYLQKENIIDESGMPKERFSAEFPKEGPSILRIQQVVRGDSAAYFCASSLPRVTNYGYTFGSGTRLTVV.

V is TRBV4-1 and J is TRBJ1-5, with 9 bases fitting TRBD1. The germline gives CDR1 MGHRA, CDR2 YSYEKL. This CDR3 comprises 16 residues. The J segment lost 5 bases and the V segment lost 5 bases, leaving 10 bases of the junction unmatched. The CDR3 DNA sequence: TGCGCCAGCAGCGCCCTCGGGACAGGGCGGGATCAGCCCCAGCATTTT. It specifies CASSALGTGRDQPQHF.

This clone has just one count. This same CDR3 is encoded by further DNA sequences in the sample. In DNA, the CDR3 is TGTGCCACCAGCAGAGATAGCGAAAAACTGTTTTTT. Protein: CATSRDSEKLFF. The V gene is TRBV15, the J gene TRBJ1-4; no reliable D call. The germline gives CDR1 LNHNV, CDR2 YYDKDF (reference sequence). The V and J ends lost 0 bases and 8 bases respectively, with 4 bases between them. This CDR3 region has 12 residues.

The J gene is TRBJ1-5, the V gene TRBV7-9; TRBD1 matches at 10 bases. The CDR3 extends over 15 amino acids. CDR1 SEHNR and CDR2 FQNEAQ come from the germline V gene (reference sequence). The V segment lost 3 bases and the J segment 5 bases; nucleotides outside the gene matches: 4. The CDR3 protein is CASSLGQGLDQPQHF. The CDR3 coding sequence is TGTGCCAGCAGCTTGGGACAGGGGCTGGATCAGCCCCAGCATTTT.

The gene calls are TRBV6-6 and TRBJ2-7, with no clear D. The CDR3 is 15 residues long. Germline V gene sequence: CDR1 MNHNY, CDR2 SVGAGI (reference sequence). Trimming pared 0 bases from V and 0 bases from J, leaving 9 bases between. The CDR3 DNA sequence: TGTGCCAGCAGTTACTCTGGCGGATCCTCCTACGAGCAGTACTTC. It specifies CASSYSGGSSYEQYF.

The rearrangement links TRBV5-1 to TRBJ2-5, with 14 bases matching TRBD2. The CDR3 consists of 18 residues. After removal of 3 bases from V and 5 bases from J, the junction contained 12 bases not matched to a gene. Germline-derived CDR1 and CDR2 are SGHRS and YFSETQ. In nucleotides, the CDR3 is TGCGCCAGCAGCTCCCGGACTCGACTAGCGGGAGGGGGGGAGACCCAGTACTTC. Protein product: CASSSRTRLAGGGETQYF.

This clone came up once. The V and J genes are TRBV7-9 and TRBJ1-2; tentatively, D is TRBD1 (5 bases). V was cut by 1 base and J by 2 bases, with 8 bases left in between. The CDR3 extends over 14 amino acids. Germline assignment: CDR1 SEHNR and CDR2 FQNEAQ (reference sequence). The CDR3 bases are TGTGCCAGCAGCTTAGGCAGGGAAAACTATGGCTACACCTTC. It codes for CASSLGRENYGYTF.

J is TRBJ2-7 and V is TRBV7-6, with 10 positions matching TRBD2. The germline V gene has CDR1 SGHVS and CDR2 FNYEAQ. Trimming cost V 3 bases and J 4 bases; bases outside gene matches: 9. The CDR3 contains 16 residues. The CDR3: CASSFSGGPPEYEQYF. CDR3 DNA sequence: TGTGCCAGCAGCTTTAGCGGGGGGCCGCCGGAATACGAGCAGTACTTC.

This clone was counted a few times. The CDR3 DNA sequence: TGTGCCAGCAGTTCGGACTTGATTAGCACAGATACGCAGTATTTT. This translates into CASSSDLISTDTQYF. The chain employs TRBV6-6 and TRBJ2-3; TRBD2 might be the D (5 bases). Germline V gene data show CDR1 as MNHNY and CDR2 as SVGAGI (reference sequence). V was cut by 4 bases and J by 0 bases, with 11 bases left in between. This CDR3 contains 15 residues.

The chain recombines TRBV2 with TRBJ1-2; no firm D call. V was clipped by 8 bases and J by 1 base, with 14 bases between them. This CDR3 contains 14 residues. Germline V lookup: CDR1 SNHLY, CDR2 FYNNEI. The CDR3, as DNA: TGTGCCAGCTTTCCGGTTCGGGATAACTATGGCTACACCTTC. This codes for CASFPVRDNYGYTF.

This clone was recorded once. This chain links TRBV5-1 with TRBJ1-4, with D hard to call. CDR1 is SGHRS, CDR2 YFSETQ, per germline. This CDR3 region has 16 residues. V was trimmed by 2 bases and J by 6 bases, leaving 17 bases between them. CDR3 nucleotide sequence: TGCGCCAGCAGCTTCTCCGCCAGGACTAGGGATGAAAAACTGTTTTTT. Translated, it gives CASSFSARTRDEKLFF.

This sequence joins TRBV5-4 and TRBJ2-1; 7 positions match TRBD2. The germline V gene encodes CDR1 SGHNT and CDR2 YYREEE (reference sequence). The CDR3 length is 17 residues. The V gene end was trimmed by 0 bases and the J gene end by 5 bases; junction bases not matched to a gene: 11. CDR3 DNA: TGTGCCAGCAGCTTGGGGTCTGGGGCAGGGACTAACAATGAGCAGTTCTTC. It yields the protein CASSLGSGAGTNNEQFF.

About this clone itself: Additional DNA sequences in this sample encode the identical CDR3. V and J are TRBV28 and TRBJ2-7; 8 bases align to TRBD2. Germline CDR1 and CDR2: MDHEN and SYDVKM. V shed 6 bases, J shed 3 bases, and the junction held 7 bases outside the gene matches. The CDR3 loop spans 14 amino acids. DNA of the CDR3: TGTGCCAGCAGCGTTAGCGGGACCTACTACGAGCAGTACTTC. As protein: CASSVSGTYYEQYF. Filled out from reference TRBV28 and TRBJ2-7, the complete variable domain reads DVKVTQSSRYLVKRTGEKVFLECVQDMDHENMFWYRQDPGLGLRLIYFSYDVKMKEKGDIPEGYSVSREKKERFSLILESASTNQTSMYLCASSVSGTYYEQYFGPGTRLTVT.

The V and J genes are TRBV6-4 and TRBJ2-5; D is unclear. Per germline, CDR1 MRHNA and CDR2 SNTAGT. V was pared by 0 bases and J by 0 bases, with 11 bases between. CDR3 length equals 16 residues. The CDR3 DNA reads as TGTGCCAGCAGTGACTCGAGGCAGCTCTACCAAGAGACCCAGTACTTC. Its protein is CASSDSRQLYQETQYF.

This chain joins TRBV27 and TRBJ1-1; TRBD1 agrees at 7 bases. The V gene's germline CDR1 is MNHEY and CDR2 SMNVEV (reference sequence). This CDR3 spans 14 amino acids. Trimming at V came to 4 bases and at J to 5 bases, leaving 7 bases not matched to a gene. In DNA form, the CDR3 reads TGTGCCAGCAGTTCCGACAGGGCAGGGACTGAAGCTTTCTTT. Translated: CASSSDRAGTEAFF.